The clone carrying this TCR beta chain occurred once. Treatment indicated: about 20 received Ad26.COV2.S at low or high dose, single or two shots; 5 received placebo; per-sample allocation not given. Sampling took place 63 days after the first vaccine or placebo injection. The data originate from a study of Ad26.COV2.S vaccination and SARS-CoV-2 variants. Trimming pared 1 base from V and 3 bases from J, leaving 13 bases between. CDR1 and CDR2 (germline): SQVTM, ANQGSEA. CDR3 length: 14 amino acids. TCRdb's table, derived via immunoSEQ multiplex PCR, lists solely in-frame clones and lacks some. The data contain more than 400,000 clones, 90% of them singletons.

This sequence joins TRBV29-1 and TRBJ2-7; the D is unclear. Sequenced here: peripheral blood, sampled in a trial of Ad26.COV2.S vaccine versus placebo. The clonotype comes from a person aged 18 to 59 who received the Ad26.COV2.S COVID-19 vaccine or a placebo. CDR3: CSVEVSQLSYEQYF. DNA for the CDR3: TGCAGCGTTGAAGTATCGCAACTCAGCTACGAGCAGTACTTC.